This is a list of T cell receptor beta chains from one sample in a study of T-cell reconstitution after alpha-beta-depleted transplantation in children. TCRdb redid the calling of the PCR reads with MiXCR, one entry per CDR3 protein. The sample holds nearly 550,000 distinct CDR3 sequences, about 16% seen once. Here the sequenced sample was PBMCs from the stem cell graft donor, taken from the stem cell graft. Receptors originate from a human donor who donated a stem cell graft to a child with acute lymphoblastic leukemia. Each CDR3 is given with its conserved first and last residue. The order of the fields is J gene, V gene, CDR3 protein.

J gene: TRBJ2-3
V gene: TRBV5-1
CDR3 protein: CASSSTGTSGSVSDTQYF

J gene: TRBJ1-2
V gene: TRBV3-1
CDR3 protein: CASSQTGGYGYTF

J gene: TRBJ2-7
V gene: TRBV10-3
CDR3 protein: CAISSSGGYEQYF

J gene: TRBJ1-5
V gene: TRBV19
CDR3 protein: CASTGHDWSRREPQHF

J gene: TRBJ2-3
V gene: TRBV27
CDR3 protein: CASSPRTGATDTQYF

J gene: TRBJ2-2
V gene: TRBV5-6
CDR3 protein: CASIMGERNTGELFF

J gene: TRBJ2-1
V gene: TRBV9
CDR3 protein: CASSSWTSGYYNEQFF

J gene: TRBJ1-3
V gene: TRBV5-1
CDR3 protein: CASSLGGTVPSGNTIYF

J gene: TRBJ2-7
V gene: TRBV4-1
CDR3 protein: CASSQDPQGISYEQYF

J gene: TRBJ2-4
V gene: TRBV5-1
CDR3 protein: CASSFIGTGVDIQYF

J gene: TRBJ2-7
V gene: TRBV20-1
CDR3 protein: CSARDGGLIGTEQYF

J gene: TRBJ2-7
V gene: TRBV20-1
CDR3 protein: CSAGPSVSYEQYF

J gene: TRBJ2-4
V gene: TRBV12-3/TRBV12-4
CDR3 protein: CASSSVGTSNLLDKNIQYF